The source of this T cell receptor (beta chain) is a study of T-cell reconstitution after alpha-beta-depleted transplantation in children. Construction of the TCRbeta library involved unique molecular identifiers. One entry per CDR3 protein, called by TCRdb with MiXCR from the PCR reads. The data contain about 470,000 distinct CDR3 sequences, approximately 42% of them singletons. In the case of this clonotype: The antigen remains undetermined.

CDR3 length: 14 amino acids. Germline CDR1 and CDR2: DFQATT and SNEGSKA (reference sequence). Trimming stripped 6 bases from V and 0 bases from J, with 15 bases between. Study-wide results and limits: After transplant, high TCRbeta diversity at day 60 in some patients arose from surviving recipient T cells and thymic progenitors. After transplant, at about two months, alpha-beta T cells were reportedly derived from several hundred expanded graft clones. Hyperexpanded clones declined; after one year, newly produced T cells mostly supplied diversity.

This TCR came from a girl aged 2-10 years with aplastic anemia, due to receive a stem cell transplant. Here the sequenced sample was PBMCs, taken before TCRalphabeta/CD19-depleted stem cell transplant. The chain joins TRBV20-1 to TRBJ2-7, with a possible D match to TRBD2 (5 bases). CDR3 in DNA: TGCAGTGCGAGGACTTTTTCGAGCTCCTACGAGCAGTACTTC. Protein: CSARTFSSSYEQYF.